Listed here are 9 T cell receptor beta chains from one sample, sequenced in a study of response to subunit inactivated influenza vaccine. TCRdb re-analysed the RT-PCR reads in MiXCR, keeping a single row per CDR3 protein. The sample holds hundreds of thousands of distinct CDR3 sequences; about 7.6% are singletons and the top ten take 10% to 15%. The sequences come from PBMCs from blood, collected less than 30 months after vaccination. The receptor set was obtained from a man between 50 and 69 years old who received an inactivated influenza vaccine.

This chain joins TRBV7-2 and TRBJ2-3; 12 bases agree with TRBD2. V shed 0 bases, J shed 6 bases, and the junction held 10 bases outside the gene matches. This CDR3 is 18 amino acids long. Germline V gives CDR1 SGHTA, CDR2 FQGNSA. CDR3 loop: CASSLALLAGGTQDTQYF. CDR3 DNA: TGTGCCAGCAGCTTAGCTCTTCTAGCGGGAGGGACCCAGGATACGCAGTATTTT.

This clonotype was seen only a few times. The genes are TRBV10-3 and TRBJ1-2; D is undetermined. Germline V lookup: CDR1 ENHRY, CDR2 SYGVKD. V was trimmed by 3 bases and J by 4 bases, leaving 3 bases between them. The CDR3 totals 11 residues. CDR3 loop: CAISDAYGYTF. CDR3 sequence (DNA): TGTGCCATCAGTGACGCCTATGGCTACACCTTC.

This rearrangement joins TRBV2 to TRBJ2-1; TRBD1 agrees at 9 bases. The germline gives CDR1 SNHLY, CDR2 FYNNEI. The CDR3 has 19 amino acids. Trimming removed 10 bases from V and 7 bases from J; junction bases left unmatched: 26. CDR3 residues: CAIDSGTGTLNGLLNEQFF. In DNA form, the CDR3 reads TGTGCCATCGACTCCGGGACAGGGACGCTCAACGGTTTGTTAAATGAGCAGTTCTTC.

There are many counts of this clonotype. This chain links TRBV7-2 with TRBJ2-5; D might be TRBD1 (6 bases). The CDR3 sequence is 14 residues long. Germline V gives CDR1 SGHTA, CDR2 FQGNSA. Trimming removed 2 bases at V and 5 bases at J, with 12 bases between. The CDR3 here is CASSLTGFRETQYF. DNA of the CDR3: TGTGCCAGCAGCTTAACAGGGTTTAGGGAGACCCAGTACTTC.

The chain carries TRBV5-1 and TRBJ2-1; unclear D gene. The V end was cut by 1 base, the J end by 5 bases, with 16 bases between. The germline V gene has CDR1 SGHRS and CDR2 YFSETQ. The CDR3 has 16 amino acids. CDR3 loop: CASSLTGVGGDNEQFF. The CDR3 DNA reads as TGCGCCAGCAGCTTGACTGGCGTAGGCGGTGACAATGAGCAGTTCTTC.

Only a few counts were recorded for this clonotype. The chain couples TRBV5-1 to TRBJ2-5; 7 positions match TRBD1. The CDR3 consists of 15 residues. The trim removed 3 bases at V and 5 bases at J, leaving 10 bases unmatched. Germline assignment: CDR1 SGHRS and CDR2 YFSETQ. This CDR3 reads CASSSTGTTSETQYF. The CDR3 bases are TGCGCCAGCAGCTCGACAGGGACAACAAGCGAGACCCAGTACTTC.

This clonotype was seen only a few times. CDR3 sequence reads: CASSPTQGALVPEQFF. The CDR3 DNA reads TGCGCCAGCAGCCCTACACAGGGGGCGCTTGTCCCTGAGCAGTTCTTC. The chain recombines TRBV5-1 with TRBJ2-1; 9 bases map to TRBD1. This CDR3 is 16 amino acids long. The trim removed 4 bases at V and 9 bases at J, leaving 14 bases unmatched. Germline CDR1 SGHRS, CDR2 YFSETQ.

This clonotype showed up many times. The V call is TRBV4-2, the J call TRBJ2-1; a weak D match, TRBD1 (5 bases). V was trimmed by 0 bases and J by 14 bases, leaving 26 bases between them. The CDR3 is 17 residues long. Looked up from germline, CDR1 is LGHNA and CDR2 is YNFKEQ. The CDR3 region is CASSQDLQGFPPQFEFF. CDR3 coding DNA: TGTGCCAGCAGCCAAGATCTCCAGGGTTTTCCCCCCCAGTTTGAGTTCTTC.

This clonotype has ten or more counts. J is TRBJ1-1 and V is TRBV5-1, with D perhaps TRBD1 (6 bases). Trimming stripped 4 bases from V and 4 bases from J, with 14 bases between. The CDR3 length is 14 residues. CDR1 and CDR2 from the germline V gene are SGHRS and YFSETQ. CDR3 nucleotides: TGCGCCAGCAGCGGGGACAATCCAGGCACTGAAGCTTTCTTT. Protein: CASSGDNPGTEAFF.